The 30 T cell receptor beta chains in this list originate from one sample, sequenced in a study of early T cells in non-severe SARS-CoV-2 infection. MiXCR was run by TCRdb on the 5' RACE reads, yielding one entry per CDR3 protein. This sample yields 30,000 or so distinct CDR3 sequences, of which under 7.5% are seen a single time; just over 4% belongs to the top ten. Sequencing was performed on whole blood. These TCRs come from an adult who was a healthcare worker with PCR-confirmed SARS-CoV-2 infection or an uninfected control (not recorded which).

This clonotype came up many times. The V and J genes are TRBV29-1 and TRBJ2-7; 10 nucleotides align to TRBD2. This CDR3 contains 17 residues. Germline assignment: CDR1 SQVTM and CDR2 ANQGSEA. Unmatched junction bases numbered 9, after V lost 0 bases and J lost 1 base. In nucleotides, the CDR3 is TGCAGCGTTGAAGATCTTCGGTCTAGCGGGGGATCCTACGAGCAGTACTTC. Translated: CSVEDLRSSGGSYEQYF.

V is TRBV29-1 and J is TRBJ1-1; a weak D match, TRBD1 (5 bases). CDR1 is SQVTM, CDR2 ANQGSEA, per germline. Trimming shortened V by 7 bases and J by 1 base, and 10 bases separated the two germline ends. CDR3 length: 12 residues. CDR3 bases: TGCAGCGGAAGACAGACGAACACTGAAGCTTTCTTT. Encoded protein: CSGRQTNTEAFF.

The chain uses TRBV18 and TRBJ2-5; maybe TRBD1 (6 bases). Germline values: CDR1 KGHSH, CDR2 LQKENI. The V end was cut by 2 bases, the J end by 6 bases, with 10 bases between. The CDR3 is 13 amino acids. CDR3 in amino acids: CASSPNREQTQYF. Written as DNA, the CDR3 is TGTGCCAGCTCACCAAACAGGGAGCAGACCCAGTACTTC.

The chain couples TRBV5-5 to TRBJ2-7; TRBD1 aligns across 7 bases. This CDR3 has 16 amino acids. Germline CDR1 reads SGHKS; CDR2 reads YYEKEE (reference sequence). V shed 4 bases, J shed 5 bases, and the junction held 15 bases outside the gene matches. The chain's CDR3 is CASSPAPRQGSNEQYF. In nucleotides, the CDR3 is TGTGCCAGCAGCCCTGCTCCACGACAGGGTTCGAACGAGCAGTACTTC.

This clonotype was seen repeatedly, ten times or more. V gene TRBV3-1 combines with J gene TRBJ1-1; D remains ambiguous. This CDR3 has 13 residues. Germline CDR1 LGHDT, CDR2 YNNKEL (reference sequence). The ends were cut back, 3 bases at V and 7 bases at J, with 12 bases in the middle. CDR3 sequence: CASSQREGSEAFF. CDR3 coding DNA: TGTGCCAGCAGCCAGAGGGAAGGGAGTGAAGCTTTCTTT.

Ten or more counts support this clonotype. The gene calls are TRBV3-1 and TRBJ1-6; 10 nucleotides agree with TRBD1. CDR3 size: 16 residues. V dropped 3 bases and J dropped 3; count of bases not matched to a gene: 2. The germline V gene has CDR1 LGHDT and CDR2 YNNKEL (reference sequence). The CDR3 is CASSHGQGGYNSPLHF. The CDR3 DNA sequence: TGTGCCAGCAGCCATGGACAGGGGGGCTATAATTCACCCCTCCACTTT.

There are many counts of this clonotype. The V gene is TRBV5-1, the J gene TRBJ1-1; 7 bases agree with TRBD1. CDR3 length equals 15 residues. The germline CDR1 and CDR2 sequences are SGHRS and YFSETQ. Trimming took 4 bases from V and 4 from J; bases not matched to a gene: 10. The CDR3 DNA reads TGCGCCAGCAGCCCCCAGACAGGGAGCGGCACTGAAGCTTTCTTT. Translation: CASSPQTGSGTEAFF.

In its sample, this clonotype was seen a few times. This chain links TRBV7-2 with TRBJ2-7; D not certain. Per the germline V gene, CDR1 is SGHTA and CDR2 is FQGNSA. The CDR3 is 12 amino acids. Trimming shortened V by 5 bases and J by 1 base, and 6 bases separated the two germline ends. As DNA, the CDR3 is TGTGCCAGCAGCCCACTATCCTACGAGCAGTACTTC. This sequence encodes CASSPLSYEQYF. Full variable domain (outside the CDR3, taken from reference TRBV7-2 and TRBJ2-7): GAGVSQSPSNKVTEKGKDVELRCDPISGHTALYWYRQSLGQGLEFLIYFQGNSAPDKSGLPSDRFSAERTGGSVSTLTIQRTQQEDSAVYLCASSPLSYEQYFGPGTRLTVT.

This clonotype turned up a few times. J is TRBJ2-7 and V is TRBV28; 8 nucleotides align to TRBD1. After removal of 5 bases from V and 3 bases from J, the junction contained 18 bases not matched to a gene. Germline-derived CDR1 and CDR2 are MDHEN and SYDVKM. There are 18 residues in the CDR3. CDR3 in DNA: TGTGCCAGCAGTCGCCGATGGACAGGGAACCTCCCTAGCTACGAGCAGTACTTC. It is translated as CASSRRWTGNLPSYEQYF.

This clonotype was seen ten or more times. CDR3 nucleotides: TGTGCCAGCAGCTTGGGGGCCGGGGACTATGGCTACACCTTC. Its translation: CASSLGAGDYGYTF. V is TRBV5-6 and J is TRBJ1-2; no reliable D call. The ends were cut back, 0 bases at V and 3 bases at J, with 9 bases in the middle. The CDR3 covers 14 residues. Germline V lookup: CDR1 SGHDT, CDR2 YYEEEE.

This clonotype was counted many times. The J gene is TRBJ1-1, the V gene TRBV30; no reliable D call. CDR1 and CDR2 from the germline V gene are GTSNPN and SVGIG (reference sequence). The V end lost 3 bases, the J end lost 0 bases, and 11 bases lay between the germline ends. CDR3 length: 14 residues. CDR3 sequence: CAWSPGPMNTEAFF. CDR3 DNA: TGTGCCTGGAGCCCCGGACCCATGAACACTGAAGCTTTCTTT.

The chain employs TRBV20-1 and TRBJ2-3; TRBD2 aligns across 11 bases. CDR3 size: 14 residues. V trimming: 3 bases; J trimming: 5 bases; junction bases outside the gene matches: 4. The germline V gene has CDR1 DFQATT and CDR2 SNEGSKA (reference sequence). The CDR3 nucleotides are TGCAGTGCTAGTCTACTAGCGGGAGAAGATACGCAGTATTTT. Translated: CSASLLAGEDTQYF.

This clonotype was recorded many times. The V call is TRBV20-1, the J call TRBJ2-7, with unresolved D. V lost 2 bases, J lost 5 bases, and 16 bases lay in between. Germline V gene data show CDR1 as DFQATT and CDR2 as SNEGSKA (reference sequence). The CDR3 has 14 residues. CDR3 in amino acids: CSARRRLDQDEQYF. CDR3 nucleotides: TGCAGTGCTAGACGGCGGCTAGACCAAGACGAGCAGTACTTC.

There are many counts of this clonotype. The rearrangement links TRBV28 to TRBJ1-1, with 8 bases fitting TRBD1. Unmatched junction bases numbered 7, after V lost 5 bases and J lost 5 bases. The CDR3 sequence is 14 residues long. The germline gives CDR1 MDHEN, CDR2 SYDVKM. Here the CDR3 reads CASSEDRGRTEAFF. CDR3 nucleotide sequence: TGTGCCAGCAGTGAAGACAGGGGTAGGACTGAAGCTTTCTTT. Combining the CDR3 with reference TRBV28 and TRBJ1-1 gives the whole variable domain DVKVTQSSRYLVKRTGEKVFLECVQDMDHENMFWYRQDPGLGLRLIYFSYDVKMKEKGDIPEGYSVSREKKERFSLILESASTNQTSMYLCASSEDRGRTEAFFGQGTRLTVV.

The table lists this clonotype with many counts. CDR3 nucleotide sequence: TGTGCCAGCAGCACAAGGGCTGCCGCGTATGGCTACACCTTC. Residues: CASSTRAAAYGYTF. The chain links TRBV9 to TRBJ1-2, with D unclear. The CDR3 runs 14 residues. V lost 4 bases, J lost 5 bases, and 15 bases lay in between. The germline V gene has CDR1 SGDLS and CDR2 YYNGEE.

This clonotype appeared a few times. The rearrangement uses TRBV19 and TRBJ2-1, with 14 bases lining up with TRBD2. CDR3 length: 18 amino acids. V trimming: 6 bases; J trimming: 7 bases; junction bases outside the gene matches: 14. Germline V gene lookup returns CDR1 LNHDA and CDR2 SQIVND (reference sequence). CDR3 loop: CASSVDGQGLAGENEQFF. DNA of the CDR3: TGTGCCAGTAGCGTTGACGGGCAGGGACTAGCGGGAGAAAATGAGCAGTTCTTC.

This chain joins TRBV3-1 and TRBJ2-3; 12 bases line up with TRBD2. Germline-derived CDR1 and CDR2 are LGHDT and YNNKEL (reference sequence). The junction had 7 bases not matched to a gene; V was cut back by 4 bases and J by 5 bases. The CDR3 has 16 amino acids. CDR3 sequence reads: CASSLGPSGGGDTQYF. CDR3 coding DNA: TGTGCCAGCAGCCTTGGCCCTAGCGGGGGGGGAGATACGCAGTATTTT.

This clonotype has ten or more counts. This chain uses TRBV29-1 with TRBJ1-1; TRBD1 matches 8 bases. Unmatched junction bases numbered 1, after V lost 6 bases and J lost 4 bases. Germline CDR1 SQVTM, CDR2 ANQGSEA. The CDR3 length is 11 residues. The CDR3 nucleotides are TGCAGCGTCGGGACAGGCACTGAAGCTTTCTTT. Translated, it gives CSVGTGTEAFF.

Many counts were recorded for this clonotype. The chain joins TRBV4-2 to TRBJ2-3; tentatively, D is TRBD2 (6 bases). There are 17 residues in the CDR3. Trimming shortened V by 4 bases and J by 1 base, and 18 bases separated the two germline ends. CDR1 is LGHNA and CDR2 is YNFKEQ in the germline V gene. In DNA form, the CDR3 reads TGTGCCAGCAGCCGTCTAGCTCCGGGACTTGGCACAGATACGCAGTATTTT. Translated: CASSRLAPGLGTDTQYF.

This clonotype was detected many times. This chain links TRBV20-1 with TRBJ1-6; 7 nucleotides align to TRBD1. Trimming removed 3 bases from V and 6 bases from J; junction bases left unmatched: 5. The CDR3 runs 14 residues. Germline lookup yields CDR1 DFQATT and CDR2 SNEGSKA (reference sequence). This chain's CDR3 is CSASRQGTNSPLHF. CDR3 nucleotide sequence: TGCAGTGCTAGCCGACAGGGAACTAATTCACCCCTCCACTTT.

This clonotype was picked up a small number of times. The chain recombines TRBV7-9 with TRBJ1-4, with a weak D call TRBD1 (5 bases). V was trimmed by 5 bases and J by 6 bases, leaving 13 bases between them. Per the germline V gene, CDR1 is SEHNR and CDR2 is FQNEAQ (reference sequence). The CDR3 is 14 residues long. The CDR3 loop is CASSKPGPDEKLFF. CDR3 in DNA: TGTGCCAGCAGCAAACCGGGGCCAGATGAAAAACTGTTTTTT.

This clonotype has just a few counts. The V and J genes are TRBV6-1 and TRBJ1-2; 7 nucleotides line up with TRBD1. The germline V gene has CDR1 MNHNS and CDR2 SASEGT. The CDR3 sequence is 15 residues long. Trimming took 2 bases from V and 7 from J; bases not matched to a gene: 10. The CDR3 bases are TGTGCCAGCAGTGAATTGAGCGTTGGGACAGTTGGCTACACCTTC. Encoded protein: CASSELSVGTVGYTF.

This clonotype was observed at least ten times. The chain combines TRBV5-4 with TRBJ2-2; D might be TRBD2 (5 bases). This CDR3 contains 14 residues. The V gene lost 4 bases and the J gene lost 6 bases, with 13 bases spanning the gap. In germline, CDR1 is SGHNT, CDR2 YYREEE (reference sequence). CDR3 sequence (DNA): TGTGCCAGCAGCCCCGACGGAGGATCCGGGGAGCTGTTTTTT. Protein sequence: CASSPDGGSGELFF.

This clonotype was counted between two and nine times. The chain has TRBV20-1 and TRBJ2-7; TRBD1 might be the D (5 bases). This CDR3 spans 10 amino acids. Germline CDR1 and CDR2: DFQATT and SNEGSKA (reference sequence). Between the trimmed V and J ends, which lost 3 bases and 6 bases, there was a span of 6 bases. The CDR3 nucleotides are TGCAGTGCTAGTAGGGGCGAGCAGTACTTC. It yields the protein CSASRGEQYF.

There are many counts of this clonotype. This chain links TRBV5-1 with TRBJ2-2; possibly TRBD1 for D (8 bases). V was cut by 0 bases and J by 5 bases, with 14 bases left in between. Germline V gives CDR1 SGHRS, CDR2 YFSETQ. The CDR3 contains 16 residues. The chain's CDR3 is CASSLVDREGTGELFF. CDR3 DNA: TGCGCCAGCAGCTTGGTGGACAGGGAGGGGACCGGGGAGCTGTTTTTT.

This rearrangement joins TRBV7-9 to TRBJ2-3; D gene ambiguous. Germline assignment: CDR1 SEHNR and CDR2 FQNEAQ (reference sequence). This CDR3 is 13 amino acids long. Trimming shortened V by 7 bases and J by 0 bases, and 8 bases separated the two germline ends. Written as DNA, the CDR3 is TGTGCCAGCAATCAAGAGAGCACAGATACGCAGTATTTT. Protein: CASNQESTDTQYF.

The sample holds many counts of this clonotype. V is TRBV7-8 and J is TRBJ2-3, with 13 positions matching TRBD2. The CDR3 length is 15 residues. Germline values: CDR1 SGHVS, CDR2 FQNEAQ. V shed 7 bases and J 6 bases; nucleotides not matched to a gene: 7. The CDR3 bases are TGTGCCAGCATAAGGACTAGCGGGGGCCCGGATACGCAGTATTTT. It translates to CASIRTSGGPDTQYF.

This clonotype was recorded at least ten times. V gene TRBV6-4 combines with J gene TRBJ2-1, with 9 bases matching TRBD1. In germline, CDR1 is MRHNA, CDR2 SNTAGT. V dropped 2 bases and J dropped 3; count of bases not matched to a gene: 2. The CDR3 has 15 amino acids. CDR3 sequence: CASSDRTGDYNEQFF. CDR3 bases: TGTGCCAGCAGTGACAGGACAGGGGACTACAATGAGCAGTTCTTC.

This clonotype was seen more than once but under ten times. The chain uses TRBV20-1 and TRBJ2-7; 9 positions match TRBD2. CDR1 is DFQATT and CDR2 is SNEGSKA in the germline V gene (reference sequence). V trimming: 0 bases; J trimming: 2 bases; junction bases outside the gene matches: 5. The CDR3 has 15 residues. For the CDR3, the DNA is TGCAGTGCTAGAGATAGTCTAGCGGGACCCTACGAGCAGTACTTC. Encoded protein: CSARDSLAGPYEQYF.

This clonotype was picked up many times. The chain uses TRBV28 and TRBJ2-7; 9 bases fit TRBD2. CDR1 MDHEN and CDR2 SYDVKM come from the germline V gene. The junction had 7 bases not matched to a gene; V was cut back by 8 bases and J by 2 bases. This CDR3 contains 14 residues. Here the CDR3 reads CASRTSGPPYEQYF. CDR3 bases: TGTGCCAGCCGAACTAGCGGGCCCCCCTACGAGCAGTACTTC.